This T cell receptor beta chain derives from a study of shared clonotypes between healthy human individuals. Study results and limitations: Shared clonotypes: about 5% naive CD4, roughly 3.8% naive CD8, roughly 2.2% memory CD4, 0.4% to 0.5% memory CD8. Naive subsets generally had larger estimated richness than memory subsets.

Losses at the gene ends were 0 bases for V and 2 bases for J; bases not matched to a gene: 4. Germline values: CDR1 SGHNT, CDR2 YYREEE (reference sequence). The CDR3 length is 15 residues. For sorted subsets, roughly 200 ng DNA per replicate equaled approximately 30,000 T cell genomes. The repertoire was sequenced with immunoSEQ multiplex PCR; TCRdb's copy has only in-frame clones and lacks some. The sample has roughly 2.6 million clones; around 94% are singletons. To note about this clone: Its antigen is as yet unknown.

Input material: naive CD4+ T cells sorted from blood. Sample subset: CD45RA+ positively selected. The sequence derives from a man aged 18 to 35 in good health. The chain couples TRBV5-4 to TRBJ1-2, with TRBD1 matching 7 bases. DNA of the CDR3: TGTGCCAGCAGCTTGGATGGGACAGCAAACTATGGCTACACCTTC. Its translation: CASSLDGTANYGYTF.